The next 2 T cell receptor beta chains were all read from a single sample in a study of blood T cell repertoires in COVID-19. Profiled with immunoSEQ multiplex PCR; TCRdb holds only in-frame clones, not every one. This repertoire shows around 280,000 clones, around four fifths found once; its top ten account for around 4.2%. Sequencing was performed on peripheral blood. The receptor set was obtained from a woman in her 50s with active or convalescent COVID-19.

This clone was observed once. The chain recombines TRBV2 with TRBJ2-2, with TRBD2 as a possible D gene (6 bases). The length of the CDR3 is 16 residues. Trimming cost V 3 bases and J 6 bases, with 17 bases left between them. The germline V gene has CDR1 SNHLY and CDR2 FYNNEI. CDR3 region: CASSDSAGPLSGELFF. The CDR3 region has the DNA TGTGCCAGCAGTGACTCGGCGGGACCTCTCTCCGGGGAGCTGTTTTTT. Based on the CDR3 plus reference TRBV2 and TRBJ2-2, the full variable domain is EPEVTQTPSHQVTQMGQEVILRCVPISNHLYFYWYRQILGQKVEFLVSFYNNEISEKSEIFDDQFSVERPDGSNFTLKIRSTKLEDSAMYFCASSDSAGPLSGELFFGEGSRLTVL.

The chain joins TRBV20-1 to TRBJ2-7; a weak D match, TRBD1 (6 bases). V lost 5 bases and J lost 4, with 9 bases in between. Germline CDR1 reads DFQATT; CDR2 reads SNEGSKA (reference sequence). The CDR3 has 11 amino acids. The CDR3 reads CSAWTDYEQYF. In DNA, the CDR3 is TGCAGTGCTTGGACAGATTACGAGCAGTACTTC.